A selection of T cell receptor beta chains follows, all from one sample in a study of T cells in Graves' hyperthyroidism and ophthalmopathy. TCRdb fed the multiplex PCR reads into MiXCR, producing one record per CDR3 protein. This table holds about 98,000 distinct CDR3 sequences, roughly 40% found once. Sequencing was performed on peripheral blood or thyroid tissue (not recorded which). These receptors were taken from a woman younger than 45 with Graves' hyperthyroidism. Each CDR3 is given without its conserved first and last residue. The order of the fields is V gene, J gene, CDR3 protein.

TRBV5-1,TRBJ1-6,AGSLSYDSPLH
TRBV12-3/TRBV12-4,TRBJ2-2,ASSGSGRVTGELF
TRBV6-6,TRBJ2-5,ASSYTNPGHQETQY
TRBV28,TRBJ1-6,ASSFRAFGYSPLH
TRBV7-2,TRBJ2-3,ASSSGRPAGADTQY
TRBV20-1,TRBJ1-2,SASPGQGTYT
TRBV15,TRBJ1-1,ATSSLLAGNTEAF
TRBV10-3,TRBJ2-7,AISPGTGVYEQY
TRBV5-1,TRBJ2-5,ASSFAGGTETQY
TRBV15,TRBJ1-4,ATSREGQEKLF
TRBV7-2,TRBJ2-3,ASSLVLGPDMDTQY
TRBV4-1,TRBJ2-5,ASSQAGSKETQY
TRBV2,TRBJ2-5,ASSEGETLAGEETQY
TRBV20-1,TRBJ2-7,SAISFGASYEQY
TRBV2,TRBJ1-2,ASRGGDDYGYT
TRBV5-1,TRBJ2-7,ASRTSGTGGSSYEQY
TRBV7-6,TRBJ2-7,ASSRTGEGGYEQY
TRBV10-3,TRBJ1-1,AISFDINTEAF
TRBV2,TRBJ1-2,ASRPGTGQFGYT
TRBV20-1,TRBJ1-5,SASGGYGNQPQH
TRBV7-9,TRBJ2-3,ASSFLAGGAGDAQY
TRBV7-9,TRBJ1-4,ASGLTGEGDEKQF
TRBV12-3/TRBV12-4,TRBJ2-6,ASSEGGNVLT
TRBV25-1,TRBJ2-7,ASSEVGPYEQY
TRBV2,TRBJ1-1,ASRVRVEAF
TRBV2,TRBJ1-2,ASSEREVYSYT
TRBV28,TRBJ1-4,ASNDKGGGEKLF
TRBV29-1,TRBJ2-6,SVDVVESGANVLT
TRBV7-3,TRBJ1-1,ASSLRQGDRAF
TRBV20-1,TRBJ1-5,SAFPPGQQSNRPQH
TRBV7-3,TRBJ2-3,ASSPDPLRTQY
TRBV7-8,TRBJ1-3,ASSAGQVGSGNTIY
TRBV28,TRBJ2-5,ASSYSGVGQETQY
TRBV10-3,TRBJ1-2,AIANRVYGYT
TRBV5-1,TRBJ2-7,ASSGGQSSYEQY
TRBV28,TRBJ2-5,ASSSRLAGGAETQY
TRBV6-6,TRBJ1-5,ASSYESGYSNQPQH